Listed below are T cell receptor beta chains from one sample, sequenced in a study of siplizumab effects on memory and regulatory T cells. The data were produced by immunoSEQ multiplex PCR, yet TCRdb's version contains in-frame clones alone and is incomplete. The sample yields around 120,000 clones, about 94% seen once. The sequencing input was non-Treg CD4+ T cells sorted from blood. All receptors derive from a human donor in good health. CDR3s include the opening cysteine and the closing phenylalanine or tryptophan. The D gene is left open where the match is weak. Size is omitted from some rows. Given values are once, few, many or a class for expanded clones.

V	J	D	size	DNA	CDR3
TRBV6-5	TRBJ2-7	TRBD1	.	TGTGCCAGCAGTCGTCAGGGGGCCACCTACGAGCAGTACTTC	CASSRQGATYEQYF
TRBV15	TRBJ2-1	TRBD2	.	TGTGCCACCAGCAGAGACTTGCGGACTAGCGGGAGGTCCTACAATGAGCAGTTCTTC	CATSRDLRTSGRSYNEQFF
TRBV18	TRBJ1-1	.	few	TGTGCCAGCTCACCACAGAAGGGCACTGAAGCTTTCTTT	CASSPQKGTEAFF
TRBV7-8	TRBJ2-7	.	.	TGTGCCAGCAGCTTAGCCCAGGGGCCTCAGTACTTC	CASSLAQGPQYF
TRBV2	TRBJ2-3	.	.	TGTGCCAGCACCCCATGGGCGGTCACAGATACGCAGTATTTT	CASTPWAVTDTQYF
TRBV19	TRBJ2-5	.	few	TGTGCCAGCAGCAGGTCCCAAGAGACCCAGTACTTC	CASSRSQETQYF
TRBV6-5	TRBJ1-6	.	.	TGTGCCAGCAGTAGTTCATCCTATAATTCACCCCTCCACTTT	CASSSSSYNSPLHF
TRBV7-8	TRBJ2-5	.	.	TGTGCCAGTGGGGAGGACGGTCACTTTGAGACCCAGTACTTC	CASGEDGHFETQYF
TRBV6-5	TRBJ1-3	TRBD1	.	TGTGCCAGCAGCTCCGGACAGGGGTATGGAAACACCATATATTTT	CASSSGQGYGNTIYF
TRBV18	TRBJ2-3	TRBD1	.	TGTGCCAGCTCACCACTCGGGACAGGGGGTCTCGCAGATACGCAGTATTTT	CASSPLGTGGLADTQYF
TRBV18	TRBJ2-7	TRBD1	.	TGTGCCAGCTCACCAGGCAGGGGGATCTACGAGCAGTACTTC	CASSPGRGIYEQYF
TRBV5-1	TRBJ2-5	.	.	TGCGCCAGCAGCTACACGGGGGCCACCCAAGAGACCCAGTACTTC	CASSYTGATQETQYF
TRBV19	TRBJ1-1	.	.	TGTGCCAGTAGTATACAGGCTTTGGGCCCTGAAGCTTTCTTT	CASSIQALGPEAFF
TRBV4-2	TRBJ1-1	TRBD1	.	TGTGCCAGCGGCCCTTGGACAGGGGCCATTATGAACACTGAAGCTTTCTTT	CASGPWTGAIMNTEAFF
TRBV9	TRBJ2-7	TRBD1	.	TGTGCCAGCAGCGCACAGGGGTACGAGCAGTACTTC	CASSAQGYEQYF
TRBV19	TRBJ2-1	TRBD2	.	TGTGCCAGTAGTAAAGAAACGGGAGGCTACAATGAGCAGTTCTTC	CASSKETGGYNEQFF
TRBV12-5	TRBJ2-3	.	.	TGTGCTAGTGGTCGCCCGACCGGTCGGGCCACAGATACGCAGTATTTT	CASGRPTGRATDTQYF
TRBV7-9	TRBJ2-5	TRBD2	.	TGTGCCAGCAGTTTGGGACTAGGGGACGAGACCCAGTACTTC	CASSLGLGDETQYF
TRBV27	TRBJ2-7	.	once	TGTGCCAGCAGTTTATCTGAGGGTCGGCACGAGCAGTACTTC	CASSLSEGRHEQYF
TRBV9	TRBJ1-4	.	few	TGTGCCAGCAGCTTCCGGGACGGATTTAATGAAAAACTGTTTTTT	CASSFRDGFNEKLFF
TRBV19	TRBJ1-2	TRBD1	once	TGTGCCAGTAGCGAATTACAGGGGGACTTTCTCTATGGCTACACCTTC	CASSELQGDFLYGYTF
TRBV7-9	TRBJ2-2	.	.	TGTGCCAGCAGCTTTCCGCTGACCACCGGGGAGCTGTTTTTT	CASSFPLTTGELFF
TRBV2	TRBJ2-2	.	.	TGTGCCAGCAGGGAAGGGCAGTCGAACACCGGGGAGCTGTTTTTT	CASREGQSNTGELFF
TRBV6-5	TRBJ2-5	TRBD1	.	TGTGCCAGCAGTTACTTGGGACCCAGGGGGCCAGAGACCCAGTACTTC	CASSYLGPRGPETQYF
TRBV6-6	TRBJ2-7	TRBD1	.	TGTGCCAGCACCCCGACAGGGGGATTGAGCGAGCAGTACTTC	CASTPTGGLSEQYF
TRBV5-6	TRBJ2-3	TRBD2	.	TGTGCCAGCAGCCTCCGGGGGGGGCGCACAGATACGCAGTATTTT	CASSLRGGRTDTQYF
TRBV10-3	TRBJ2-1	TRBD2	.	TGTGCCATCAGTGATAGAGCGGGGGCTTTAGGAAGCTCCTACAATGAGCAGTTCTTC	CAISDRAGALGSSYNEQFF
TRBV6-6	TRBJ2-1	.	.	TGTGCCGCGGGGCATTTGTGGGCAGGGTATTCGTTCTTC	CAAGHLWAGYSFF
TRBV2	TRBJ2-7	.	.	TGTGCCAGCAGGGGAGACGGCTCCTACGAGCAGTACTTC	CASRGDGSYEQYF
TRBV18	TRBJ2-1	.	.	TGTGCCAGCTCACAGAGCTCCTACAATGAGCAGTTCTTC	CASSQSSYNEQFF
TRBV4-1	TRBJ1-6	TRBD1	.	TGCGCCAGCAGCCAACCTAGACAGGGGACCCATTCACCCCTCCACTTT	CASSQPRQGTHSPLHF
TRBV9	TRBJ2-1	TRBD1	.	TGTGCCAGCAGCGAAGGGACAGGGAATGAGCAGTTCTTC	CASSEGTGNEQFF
TRBV19	TRBJ1-1	TRBD1	.	TGTGCCAGTTGCTCTCAGGGGGATGATGAAGCTTTCTTT	CASCSQGDDEAFF